This T cell receptor beta chain derives from a study of STAT5B mutations in CD4+ large granular lymphocyte leukemia. Looked up from germline, CDR1 is SEHNR and CDR2 is FQNEAQ (reference sequence). V shed 0 bases, J shed 2 bases, and the junction held 2 bases outside the gene matches. The CDR3 covers 17 residues. Assay used: immunoSEQ multiplex PCR; TCRdb lists only in-frame clones, some missing. The sample lists about 38,000 clones, about 80% occurring once. J is TRBJ2-3 and V is TRBV7-9, with 13 bases fitting TRBD2. Sequenced input: CD4+ T cells from blood buffy coats. The receptor was isolated from a human donor in good health. In DNA, the CDR3 is TGTGCCAGCAGCTTAGCGGGACTAGCGGGGCACACAGATACGCAGTATTTT. Its translation: CASSLAGLAGHTDTQYF.